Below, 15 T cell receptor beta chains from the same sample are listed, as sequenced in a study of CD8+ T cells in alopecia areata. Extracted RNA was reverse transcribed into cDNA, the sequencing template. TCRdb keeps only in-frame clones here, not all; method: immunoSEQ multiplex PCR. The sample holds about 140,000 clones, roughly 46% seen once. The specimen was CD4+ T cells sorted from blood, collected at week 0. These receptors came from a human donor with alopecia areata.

CDR3 loop: CASTVTGFDTEAFF. CDR3 in DNA: TGTGCCAGCACTGTAACAGGGTTCGACACTGAAGCTTTCTTT. The chain links TRBV7-8 to TRBJ1-1; TRBD1 might be the D (6 bases). The CDR3 is made up of 14 amino acids. Per the germline V gene, CDR1 is SGHVS and CDR2 is FQNEAQ. Trimming left V 7 bases short and J 3 bases short, with 15 bases between.

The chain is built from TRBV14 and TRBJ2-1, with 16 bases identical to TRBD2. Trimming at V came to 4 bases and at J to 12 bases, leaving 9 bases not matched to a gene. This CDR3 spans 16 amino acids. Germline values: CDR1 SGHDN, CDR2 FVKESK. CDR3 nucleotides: TGTGCCAGCAGCCCTATACCGGGACTAGCGGGAGGGTGGCAGTTCTTC. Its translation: CASSPIPGLAGGWQFF. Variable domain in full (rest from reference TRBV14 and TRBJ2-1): EAGVTQFPSHSVIEKGQTVTLRCDPISGHDNLYWYRRVMGKEIKFLLHFVKESKQDESGMPNNRFLAERTGGTYSTLKVQPAELEDSGVYFCASSPIPGLAGGWQFFGPGTRLTVL.

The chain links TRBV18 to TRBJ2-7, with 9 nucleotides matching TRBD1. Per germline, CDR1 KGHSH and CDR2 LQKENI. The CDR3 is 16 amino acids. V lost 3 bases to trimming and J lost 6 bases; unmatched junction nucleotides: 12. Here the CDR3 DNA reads TGTGCCAGCTCACCTAGTCTTACAGGGGGCATAGTCGAGCAGTACTTC. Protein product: CASSPSLTGGIVEQYF.

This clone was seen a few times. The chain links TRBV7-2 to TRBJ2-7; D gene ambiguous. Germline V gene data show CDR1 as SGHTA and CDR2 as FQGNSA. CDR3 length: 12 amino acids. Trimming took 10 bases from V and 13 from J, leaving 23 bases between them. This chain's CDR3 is CATTYNPGTFYF. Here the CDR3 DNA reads TGTGCCACCACATATAACCCCGGAACTTTTTACTTC.

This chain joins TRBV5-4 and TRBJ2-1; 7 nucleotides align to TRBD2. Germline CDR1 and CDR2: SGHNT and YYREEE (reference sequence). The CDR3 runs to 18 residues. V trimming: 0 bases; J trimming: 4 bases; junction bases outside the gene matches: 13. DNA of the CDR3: TGTGCCAGCAGCTTGGCCCGAACAGCGGGGATAGGGTACAATGAGCAGTTCTTC. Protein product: CASSLARTAGIGYNEQFF.

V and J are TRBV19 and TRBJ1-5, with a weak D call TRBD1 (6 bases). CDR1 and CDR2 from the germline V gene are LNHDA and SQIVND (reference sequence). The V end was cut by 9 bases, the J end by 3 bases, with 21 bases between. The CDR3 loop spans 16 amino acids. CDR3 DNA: TGTGCCAGCAGGGGACACCTGTTGGGGTCCAATCAGCCCCAGCATTTT. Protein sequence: CASRGHLLGSNQPQHF.

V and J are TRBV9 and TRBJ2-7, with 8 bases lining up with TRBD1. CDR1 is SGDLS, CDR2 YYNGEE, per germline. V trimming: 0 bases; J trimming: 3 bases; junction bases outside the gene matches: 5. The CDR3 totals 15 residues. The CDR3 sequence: CASSVGDRGIYEQYF. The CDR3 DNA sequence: TGTGCCAGCAGCGTAGGAGACAGGGGAATCTACGAGCAGTACTTC. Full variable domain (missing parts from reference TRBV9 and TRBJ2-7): DSGVTQTPKHLITATGQRVTLRCSPRSGDLSVYWYQQSLDQGLQFLIQYYNGEERAKGNILERFSAQQFPDLHSELNLSSLELGDSALYFCASSVGDRGIYEQYFGPGTRLTVT.

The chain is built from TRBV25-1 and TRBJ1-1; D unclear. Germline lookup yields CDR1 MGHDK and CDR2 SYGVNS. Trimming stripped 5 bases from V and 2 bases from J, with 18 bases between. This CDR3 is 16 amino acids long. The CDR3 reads CASSPARASGNTEAFF. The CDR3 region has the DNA TGTGCCAGCAGTCCCGCGAGGGCGAGCGGAAACACTGAAGCTTTCTTT.

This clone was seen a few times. The CDR3 here is CASSLLDSSYEQYF. CDR3 in DNA: TGTGCCAGCAGCTTACTGGACAGCTCCTACGAGCAGTACTTC. The chain links TRBV7-8 to TRBJ2-7; tentative D call: TRBD1 (6 bases). The V gene's germline CDR1 is SGHVS and CDR2 FQNEAQ. The V gene lost 2 bases and the J gene lost 0 bases, with 8 bases spanning the gap. The CDR3 consists of 14 residues.

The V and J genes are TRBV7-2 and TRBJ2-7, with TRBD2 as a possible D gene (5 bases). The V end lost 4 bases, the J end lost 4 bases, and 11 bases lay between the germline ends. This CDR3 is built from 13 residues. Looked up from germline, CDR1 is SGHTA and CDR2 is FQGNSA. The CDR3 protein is CASSSTPGYEQYF. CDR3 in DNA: TGTGCCAGCAGCTCCACCCCGGGGTACGAGCAGTACTTC. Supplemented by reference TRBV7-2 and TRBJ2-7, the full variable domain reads GAGVSQSPSNKVTEKGKDVELRCDPISGHTALYWYRQSLGQGLEFLIYFQGNSAPDKSGLPSDRFSAERTGGSVSTLTIQRTQQEDSAVYLCASSSTPGYEQYFGPGTRLTVT.

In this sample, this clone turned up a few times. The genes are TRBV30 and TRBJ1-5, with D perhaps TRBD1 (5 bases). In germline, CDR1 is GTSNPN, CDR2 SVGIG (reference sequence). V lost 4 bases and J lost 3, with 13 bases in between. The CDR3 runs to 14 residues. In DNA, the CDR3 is TGTGCCTGGAATCCAGGGAGGGACAATCAGCCCCAGCATTTT. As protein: CAWNPGRDNQPQHF.

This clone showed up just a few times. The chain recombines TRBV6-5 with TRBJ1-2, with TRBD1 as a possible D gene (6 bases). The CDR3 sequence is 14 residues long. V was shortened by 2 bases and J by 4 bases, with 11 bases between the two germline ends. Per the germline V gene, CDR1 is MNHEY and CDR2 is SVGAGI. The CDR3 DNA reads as TGTGCCAGCAGTTACGCAGGGGTGTCCTATGGCTACACCTTC. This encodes CASSYAGVSYGYTF.

For the CDR3, the DNA is TGTGCCAGCAGTTTACGCCGAGTGGGCTACGAGCAGTACTTC. Its protein product is CASSLRRVGYEQYF. The chain combines TRBV28 with TRBJ2-7, with D unclear. The V and J ends lost 2 bases and 3 bases respectively, with 11 bases between them. The CDR3 covers 14 residues. Germline lookup yields CDR1 MDHEN and CDR2 SYDVKM.

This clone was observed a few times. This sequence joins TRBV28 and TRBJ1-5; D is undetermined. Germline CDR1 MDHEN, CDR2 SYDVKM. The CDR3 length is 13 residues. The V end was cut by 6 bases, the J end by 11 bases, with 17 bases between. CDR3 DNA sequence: TGTGCCAGCAGCCTGCCGTCAGGTAGGACCCAGCATTTT. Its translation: CASSLPSGRTQHF. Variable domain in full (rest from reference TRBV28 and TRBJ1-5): DVKVTQSSRYLVKRTGEKVFLECVQDMDHENMFWYRQDPGLGLRLIYFSYDVKMKEKGDIPEGYSVSREKKERFSLILESASTNQTSMYLCASSLPSGRTQHFGDGTRLSIL.

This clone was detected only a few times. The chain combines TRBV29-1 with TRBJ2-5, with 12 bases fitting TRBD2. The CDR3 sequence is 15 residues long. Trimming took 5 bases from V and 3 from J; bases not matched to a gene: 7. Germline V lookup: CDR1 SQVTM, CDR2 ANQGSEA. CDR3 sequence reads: CSVRNRLAGEETQYF. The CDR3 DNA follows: TGCAGCGTTCGCAACAGACTAGCGGGGGAAGAGACCCAGTACTTC.